The sample holds one count of the clone carrying this T cell receptor beta chain. Its antigen is currently unknown. The data are from a study of T cells in localized non-small cell lung cancer. The study's findings and limits: A median approximately 59 of the top 100 tumor clones appeared in adjacent lung.

Clones were read by immunoSEQ multiplex PCR, and TCRdb kept only the in-frame ones, dropping some. The table has tens of thousands of clones, over 75% seen once. Trimming took off 3 bases at V and 2 bases at J, with 10 bases between the two ends. Germline-derived CDR1 and CDR2 are KGHSH and LQKENI. The CDR3 is 14 amino acids. V is TRBV18 and J is TRBJ2-5; D may be TRBD1 (6 bases). The sequences come from PBMCs, collected before any cancer treatment. This clonotype was sampled from a woman aged 35-70 years with stage II lung adenocarcinoma. CDR3: CASSPSGVQETQYF. The DNA for the CDR3 is TGTGCCAGCTCACCTTCAGGGGTTCAAGAGACCCAGTACTTC.